At least ten counts were recorded for the clone carrying this T cell receptor beta chain. Gene-specific TRAV and TRBV primers were used for first-strand cDNA, covering alpha and beta chains. It was with a constant-region primer and a V-primer adapter that TCRs were amplified over roughly 19 PCR cycles. TCRdb re-derived calls from the reads in MiXCR, one entry per CDR3 protein. The repertoire consists of around 80,000 distinct CDR3 sequences, with about 20% occurring once and the leading ten covering less than 6%. This sample is part of a study of low-dose radiotherapy and immunotherapy resistance in tumors. The CDR3 covers 14 residues. Germline trimming cut 4 bases from V and 2 bases from J; bases unmatched to any gene: 6. Germline assignment: CDR1 SGHDT and CDR2 YYEEEE. Documented time point: before trial treatment.

V usage is TRBV5-6 and J usage is TRBJ2-7; TRBD2 aligns across 7 bases. This clonotype originated in a male donor with prostate cancer. Sequenced here: PBMCs, sampled before treatment. The CDR3 region is CASSRGLGAYEQYF. The DNA of the CDR3 is TGTGCCAGCAGCCGCGGACTAGGGGCCTACGAGCAGTACTTC.